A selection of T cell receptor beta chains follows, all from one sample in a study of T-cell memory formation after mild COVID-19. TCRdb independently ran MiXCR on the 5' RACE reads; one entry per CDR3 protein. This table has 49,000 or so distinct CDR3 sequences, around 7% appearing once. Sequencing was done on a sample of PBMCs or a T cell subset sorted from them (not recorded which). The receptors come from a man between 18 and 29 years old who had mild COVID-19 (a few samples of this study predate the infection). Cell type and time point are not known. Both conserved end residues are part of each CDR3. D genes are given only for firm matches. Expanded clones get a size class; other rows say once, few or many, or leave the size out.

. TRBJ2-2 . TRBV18 TGTGCCAGCTCGCCGGGACAAAACACCGGGGAGCTGTTTTTT CASSPGQNTGELFF
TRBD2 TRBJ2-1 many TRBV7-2 TGTGCCAGCAGCATCTCTAGCGGCAATGAGCAGTTCTTC CASSISSGNEQFF
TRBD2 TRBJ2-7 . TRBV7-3 TGTGCCAGCAGCTCCCGACTAGCGGGGCGAAGCTCATACGAGCAGTACTTC CASSSRLAGRSSYEQYF
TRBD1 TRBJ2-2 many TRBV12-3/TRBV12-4 TGTGCCAGCAGTGTGGGGTATGGGACAGGAATGCCCGGGGAGCTGTTTTTT CASSVGYGTGMPGELFF
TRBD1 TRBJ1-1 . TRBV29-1 TGCAGCGCCCGACAGGGTGTAGACACTGAAGCTTTCTTT CSARQGVDTEAFF
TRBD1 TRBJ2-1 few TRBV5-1 TGCGCCAGCAGTCAACAGGGGAACTACAATGAGCAGTTCTTC CASSQQGNYNEQFF
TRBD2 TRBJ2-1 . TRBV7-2 TGTGCCAGCAGCACCTCGGGGGGGGCAGGTATTGAGCAGTTCTTC CASSTSGGAGIEQFF
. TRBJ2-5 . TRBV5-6 TGTGCCAGCAGCCCTGGGACCCAAGAGACCCAGTACTTC CASSPGTQETQYF
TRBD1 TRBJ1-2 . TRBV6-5 TGTGCCAGCAGTTACGGTTTGCAGGGGGAATACACCTTC CASSYGLQGEYTF
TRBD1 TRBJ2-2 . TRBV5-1 TGCGCCAGCAGCGATACAGGGACAGGGGACACCGGGGAGCTGTTTTTT CASSDTGTGDTGELFF
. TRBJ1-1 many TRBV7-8 TGTGCCAGCAGCCCCCGTGAACAGATGAACACTGAAGCTTTCTTT CASSPREQMNTEAFF
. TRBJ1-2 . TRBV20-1 TGCAGTGCTAGACACAGGGCACACTATGGCTACACCTTC CSARHRAHYGYTF